The rows below give T cell receptor beta chains drawn from one sample of a study of a mutant IDH1 vaccine in newly diagnosed glioma. These receptors' antigens are unknown. Sequenced by immunoSEQ multiplex PCR; TCRdb stores in-frame clones only, minus some. The table includes tens of thousands of clones, about three quarters detected once. This specimen consisted of PBMCs, obtained from a glioma patient whose treatment included an IDH1 peptide vaccine. The receptors stem from a man aged 40-49 years with glioma. Both conserved end residues are part of each CDR3. D genes are given only for firm matches. Rows may omit the clone size; those that give it use once, few, many or a size class.

d_call	j_call	clone_size	v_call	cdr3_nt	cdr3_aa
-	TRBJ1-1	-	TRBV19	TGCGCCAGTACGCCAGGGTGGGTCACTGAAGCTTTCTTT	CASTPGWVTEAFF
-	TRBJ1-5	-	TRBV4-3	TGCGCCAGCAGCCCGTCCCCACACGAGGCGCGGGTCAATCAGCCCCAGCATTTT	CASSPSPHEARVNQPQHF
TRBD2	TRBJ2-5	-	TRBV18	TGTGCCAGCTCACCCCGCCGGGACTACCAGTACTTC	CASSPRRDYQYF
TRBD2	TRBJ2-1	-	TRBV7-6	TGTGCCAGCAGCGCGGGACTAGCGGACAATGAGCAGTTCTTC	CASSAGLADNEQFF
-	TRBJ2-6	-	TRBV15	TGTGCCACCAGCAGGGGTTCTGGGGCCAACGTCCTGACTTTC	CATSRGSGANVLTF
-	TRBJ1-1	-	TRBV4-1	TGCGCCAGCAGCCAAGATCAAGGTCAGGGGAACACTGAAGCTTTCTTT	CASSQDQGQGNTEAFF
-	TRBJ2-3	-	TRBV18	TGTGCCAGCTCACTTTCTGATCGGGGGCGCGGCACAGATACGCAGTATTTT	CASSLSDRGRGTDTQYF
-	TRBJ1-3	-	TRBV19	TGTGCCAGTAGTATGACAGGTCCCCGGAACACCATATATTTT	CASSMTGPRNTIYF
TRBD1	TRBJ1-1	-	TRBV27	TGTGCCAGCAGCAGGACAGGGAGGGACACTGAAGCTTTCTTT	CASSRTGRDTEAFF
-	TRBJ2-1	-	TRBV11-2	TGTGCCAGCAGCTTGAGGGTGGATGAGCAGTTCTTC	CASSLRVDEQFF
TRBD1	TRBJ2-6	-	TRBV19	TGTGCCAGTAGTACCCGGGACAGCTCTGGGGCCAACGTCCTGACTTTC	CASSTRDSSGANVLTF
TRBD2	TRBJ2-3	few	TRBV2	TGTGCCAGCAGTCGGGAGGGACTTGTCACAGATACGCAGTATTTT	CASSREGLVTDTQYF
-	TRBJ2-2	-	TRBV7-2	TGTGCCAGCAGCCGCTTCACCGGGGAGCTGTTTTTT	CASSRFTGELFF
TRBD1	TRBJ1-2	-	TRBV30	TGTGCCTGGATAGGACAGGGGCGCGGCTACACCTTC	CAWIGQGRGYTF
-	TRBJ1-4	-	TRBV11-3	TGTGCCAGCAGCCCGACAAATGAAAAACTGTTTTTT	CASSPTNEKLFF
TRBD1	TRBJ1-5	once	TRBV4-1	TGCGCCAGCAGCACCTATTCCGGGACAGGAGATCAGCCCCAGCATTTT	CASSTYSGTGDQPQHF
TRBD1	TRBJ1-1	-	TRBV9	TGTGCCAGCAGCCAACTCACAGGGGGCGCGGGGACTGAAGCTTTCTTT	CASSQLTGGAGTEAFF
-	TRBJ2-1	-	TRBV7-8	TGTGCCAGCAGCCCCGGCCGGGGGACAGCGATCAATGAGCAGTTCTTC	CASSPGRGTAINEQFF
-	TRBJ2-7	-	TRBV7-9	TGTGCCAGCAGCTTGTCAGGGCACGAGCAGTACTTC	CASSLSGHEQYF
-	TRBJ1-1	-	TRBV19	TGTGCCAGTAGTATGGGGCACCTGAACACTGAAGCTTTCTTT	CASSMGHLNTEAFF
TRBD1	TRBJ1-5	few	TRBV12-5	TGTGCTAGTGGTACCTCAGGGGGAACTAATCAGCCCCAGCATTTT	CASGTSGGTNQPQHF
TRBD1	TRBJ1-5	-	TRBV2	TGTGCCAGCAGTGAACAGGGGGCGGGGCAGCCCCAGCATTTT	CASSEQGAGQPQHF
-	TRBJ2-5	-	TRBV2	TGTGCCAGCAGTGAAGCTTCCAGGGTAGAGACCCAGTACTTC	CASSEASRVETQYF
-	TRBJ1-1	-	TRBV5-6	TGTGCCAGCAGCTTGGCCTTTACAGGGTACACTGAAGCTTTCTTT	CASSLAFTGYTEAFF
TRBD2	TRBJ2-6	-	TRBV13	TGTGCCAGCAGCCATCGGACTAGCGGGAGTTCAAGTGGGGCCAACGTCCTGACTTTC	CASSHRTSGSSSGANVLTF
TRBD1	TRBJ1-1	-	TRBV19	TGTGCCAGTACCGAATGGACAGGGGAGTTCTCTGAAGCTTTCTTT	CASTEWTGEFSEAFF
-	TRBJ2-3	-	TRBV11-2	TGTGCCAGCAGACGAGTCTCAGATACGCAGTATTTT	CASRRVSDTQYF
TRBD2	TRBJ2-3	once	TRBV15	TGTGCCACCAGCAAAGCGGGAGGGCCGGGGGATACGCAGTATTTT	CATSKAGGPGDTQYF
-	TRBJ2-6	-	TRBV18	TGTGCCAGCTCACTTCAGGACTTATCTAGCTCTGGGGCCAACGTCCTGACTTTC	CASSLQDLSSSGANVLTF
-	TRBJ1-2	-	TRBV28	TGTGCCAGCAGTTTAAGGGGTTTAGGTGGCTACACCTTC	CASSLRGLGGYTF
-	TRBJ2-5	-	TRBV7-2	TGTGCCAGCAGCTTACAGGGGACGTACCAAGAGACCCAGTACTTC	CASSLQGTYQETQYF
TRBD2	TRBJ2-5	few	TRBV5-1	TGCGCCAGCAGCTTGTTCGGGGGAGGGGAAGAGACCCAGTACTTC	CASSLFGGGEETQYF
-	TRBJ2-1	-	TRBV6-5	TGTGCCAGCAGTTACCTCGGGGCATCGGATGAGCAGTTCTTC	CASSYLGASDEQFF
-	TRBJ1-3	-	TRBV7-9	TGTGCCAGCAGCTTAGAAACGGTCAGGTCCCCCATATATTTT	CASSLETVRSPIYF
-	TRBJ2-1	-	TRBV13	TGTGCCAGCAGCGCCCAGGGTGTGAAGCCGCTTGGGCAGTTCTTC	CASSAQGVKPLGQFF
-	TRBJ2-2	-	TRBV11-3	TGTGCCAGCAGCTTCCCTCGTAGGAGGGAGCTACACACCGGGGAGCTGTTTTTT	CASSFPRRRELHTGELFF
TRBD1	TRBJ1-2	once	TRBV6-1	TGTGCCAGCGATGAGGGACAGGGGGCTCACTATGGCTACACCTTC	CASDEGQGAHYGYTF
-	TRBJ1-5	few	TRBV29-1	TGCAGCGTTGGGGGGGGAGGGGCTCAGCCCCAGCATTTT	CSVGGGGAQPQHF
-	TRBJ1-1	once	TRBV19	TGTGCCAGTAGTATAAGGGTGAACACTGAAGCTTTCTTT	CASSIRVNTEAFF
TRBD2	TRBJ2-1	-	TRBV7-9	TGTGCCAGCAGCTTATCTGCGGGGGGTAGGTTCTTC	CASSLSAGGRFF
-	TRBJ1-2	-	TRBV28	TGTGCCAGCACCCCAGGGATCTATGGCTACACCTTC	CASTPGIYGYTF
-	TRBJ2-5	-	TRBV7-2	TGTGCCAGCAGCTTAAGAGGGGGAGAAAAGGAGACCCAGTACTTC	CASSLRGGEKETQYF
TRBD2	TRBJ2-7	few	TRBV7-8	TGTGCCAGCAGCAAGGGACTAGCGGGGGAGAGCTCCTACGAGCAGTACTTC	CASSKGLAGESSYEQYF
-	TRBJ2-1	-	TRBV5-6	TGTGCCAGCAGTCCAACCCCCCGAGATGAGCAGTTCTTC	CASSPTPRDEQFF
-	TRBJ2-2	-	TRBV19	TGTGCCAGTAGTTTAAGGCCGAGCCGAACAACCGGGGAGCTGTTTTTT	CASSLRPSRTTGELFF
-	TRBJ2-3	-	TRBV7-9	TGTGCCAGCACCACAAGGAAGAGTGCAGATACGCAGTATTTT	CASTTRKSADTQYF
-	TRBJ2-1	-	TRBV6-1	TGTGCCACCACCCTGGGTGGGGGAAATGAGCAGTTCTTC	CATTLGGGNEQFF
-	TRBJ1-5	few	TRBV6-1	TGTGCCAGCAGCCTAAGGGGGGAAGGCAATCAGCCCCAGCATTTT	CASSLRGEGNQPQHF
-	TRBJ1-5	-	TRBV5-8	TGTGCCAGCAGGGGGGGAGGGGATCAGCCCCAGCATTTT	CASRGGGDQPQHF
-	TRBJ2-6	-	TRBV2	TGTGCCAGCAGTCGGACGCGGGCCTCTGGGGCCAACGTCCTGACTTTC	CASSRTRASGANVLTF
-	TRBJ2-7	-	TRBV5-1	TGCGCCAGCAGTCACAGTATCTCCTACGAGCAGTACTTC	CASSHSISYEQYF
TRBD2	TRBJ2-7	few	TRBV14	TGTGCCAGCAGCCAAGATAGCGGGAGCGTCGACGAGCAGTACTTC	CASSQDSGSVDEQYF
-	TRBJ2-2	once	TRBV7-9	TGTGCCAGCGGGGGCGGGAGTATCGCCGGGGAGCTGTTTTTT	CASGGGSIAGELFF